The T cell receptor (beta chain) under discussion was sequenced for a study of blood T cell repertoires in COVID-19. Study summary: Collection of acute and convalescent COVID-19 samples took place in the United States, Italy and Spain. PBMCs, B-cell-depleted T cells, or T cells were the source of the cDNA or gDNA that made up the material.

In the study's own analysis: Amplification with reference gene primers provided the estimates of nucleated cell counts. Sequencing was performed with immunoSEQ multiplex PCR; in TCRdb, only in-frame clones are kept and a portion is missing. For V, J and clone size, that table is used; D and trimming come from the DNA. The sample consists of tens of thousands of clones, 78% of them appearing once. Germline lookup yields CDR1 MGHDK and CDR2 SYGVNS. The CDR3 sequence is 16 residues long. Trimming cost V 0 bases and J 6 bases, with 15 bases left between them. This chain joins TRBV25-1 and TRBJ2-1; no clear D. Sample: peripheral blood. The TCR sequence derives from a human donor in a cohort sampled during active COVID-19. The CDR3 sequence is CASSEYIRSSVNEQFF. The CDR3 nucleotides read TGTGCCAGCAGTGAATATATTCGTTCAAGCGTCAATGAGCAGTTCTTC.